Only one count was recorded for the clone carrying this T cell receptor beta chain. Original analysis: Reference gene primer amplification in the assay estimated nucleated cell counts. Profiled with immunoSEQ multiplex PCR; TCRdb holds only in-frame clones, not every one. V and J calls and clone size come straight from that table; D and trimming were deduced from the DNA. The data hold 160,000 or so clones, with 70% to 90% observed a single time. Germline CDR1 reads MNHEY; CDR2 reads SVGAGI. CDR3 length: 16 amino acids. Trimming at V came to 2 bases and at J to 6 bases, leaving 7 bases not matched to a gene. This specimen comes from a study of blood T cell repertoires in COVID-19. Study in general: The United States, Italy and Spain supplied acute and convalescent COVID-19 samples. Nucleic acid was either cDNA or gDNA, and it came from T cells, B-cell-depleted T cells, or PBMCs.

This clonotype was sampled from a man aged 35-49 years with acute or convalescent COVID-19. The V call is TRBV6-5, the J call TRBJ2-1; TRBD1 matches 10 bases. The sequenced material came from peripheral blood. The CDR3 DNA sequence: TGTGCCAGCAGTTACGGGTCCCGGGACAGGGGCAATGAGCAGTTCTTC. Protein product: CASSYGSRDRGNEQFF.